This T cell receptor (beta chain) comes out of a study of CD8+ T cells in alopecia areata (dated by TCRdb to the late 2010s). With regard to the full study: The study used high-throughput TCRbeta sequencing to examine T cell clonal expansion in alopecia areata, in both the C3H/HeJ mouse model and human patients. RNA came from the PAXgene miRNA kit for fixed scalp, the miRNeasy kit for PBMCs, and the RNeasy kit for mouse skin. TCRbeta CDR3 regions were amplified by immunoSEQ multiplex PCR using 35 Vbeta forward and 13 Jbeta reverse primers. Scalp clonality was compared among normal scalp (n=4), patchy alopecia areata scalp (n=8), and alopecia totalis/universalis scalp (n=8). Scalp tissue and sorted CD4+ and CD8+ peripheral blood T cells from patchy and totalis/universalis alopecia areata patients and from healthy controls were covered by human TCRbeta sequencing.

Paper-wide results and their limitations: Compared with normal scalp, lesional scalp had higher clonality and more expanded CD8+ clones, particularly in alopecia totalis/universalis, a pattern that suggests antigenic drive. Shared TCR sequences between patients were less evident than in mice, which may be partly attributable to HLA diversity in the patient population. Scalp TCR repertoire analysis is complicated because resident alphabeta T cells in normal human skin are also sequenced, whereas mouse skin is dominated by gammadelta T cells.

Library preparation was by the immunoSEQ multiplex PCR assay. RNA was extracted from all samples and reverse transcribed into cDNA as template for TCR sequencing. First-strand cDNA was synthesized with SuperScript III using a 2:1 mix of oligo-dT and random hexamers. Amplification bias was assessed with a synthetic immune receptor repertoire, and residual bias was removed computationally. For the original study's pipeline: After raw reads were preprocessed to remove errors, the CDR3 was defined following IMGT conventions as running from the conserved cysteine to phenylalanine. Clonality was calculated as 1 minus Shannon entropy normalized by log2 of the number of productive unique TCRs. Whether each scalp clone was CD4 or CD8 was inferred by checking scalp TCRbeta sequences against the CD4 and CD8 repertoires from sorted blood. In TCRdb, the immuneACCESS table is reduced to in-frame sequences with V and J assigned. These tables do not hold every clone; where another copy was compared, an unresolved V gene accounts for under half, and the others remain unexplained. V, J and clone size reflect that table, while D and trimming were determined from the DNA. This sample has tens of thousands of clones in its table, and about 83% of those were observed once. The top ten hold 19% of the sample.

Lesional scalp punch biopsies and peripheral blood were collected from alopecia areata patients. PBMCs were isolated by density centrifugation and stained for CD3, CD4 and CD8, and CD4+ and CD8+ T cells were sorted on a FACSAria. Alopecia areata patients who were not treated were recruited through a multicenter biomarker study. Blood CD8+ T cells from roughly 5 biomarker-study patients were further sorted into NKG2D-low and NKG2D-high fractions. This clone was counted once. The specificity of this receptor is unknown. Nothing much larger sits one base from this clone, and base qualities are not available. Unmatched junction bases come to 9, with V trimmed by 3 bases and J by 2 bases. The CDR3 goes from the cysteine to the phenylalanine over 16 residues. Left in the record is the CDR3 DNA by itself, 48 bases read in frame from the first base. From the germline V gene, CDR1 is SGDLS and CDR2 is YYNGEE.

The specimen was NKG2D-low CD8+ T cells sorted from blood. In light of the paper, this sample's cell subset or site label describes: sorted CD8+ NKG2D-low blood T cells. Rearrangement joined TRBV9 to TRBJ2-3; 7 bases in between match TRBD2. This sequence originates from a human donor with alopecia areata. The CDR3 corresponds to CASSERLAGFTDTQYF. The DNA reads as follows: TGTGCCAGCAGCGAAAGACTAGCAGGATTCACAGATACGCAGTATTTT.